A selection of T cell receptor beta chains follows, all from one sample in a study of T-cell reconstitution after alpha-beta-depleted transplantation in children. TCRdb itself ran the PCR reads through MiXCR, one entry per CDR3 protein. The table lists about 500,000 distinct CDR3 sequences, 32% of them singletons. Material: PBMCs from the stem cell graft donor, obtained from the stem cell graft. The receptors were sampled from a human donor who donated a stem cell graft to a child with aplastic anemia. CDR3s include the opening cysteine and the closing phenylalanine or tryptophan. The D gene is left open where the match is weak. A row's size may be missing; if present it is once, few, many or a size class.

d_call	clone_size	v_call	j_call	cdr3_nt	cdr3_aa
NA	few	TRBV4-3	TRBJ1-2	TGCGCCAGCAGCCCGAGACTCGGCTGGAGGGGGGGCTACACCTTC	CASSPRLGWRGGYTF
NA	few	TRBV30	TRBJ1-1	TGTGCCTGGAGTCCCCGTAGGACTGAAGCTTTCTTT	CAWSPRRTEAFF
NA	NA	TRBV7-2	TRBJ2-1	TGTGCCAGCAGCTTAGGCCCTAGCGCTCTGACCAATGAGCAGTTCTTC	CASSLGPSALTNEQFF
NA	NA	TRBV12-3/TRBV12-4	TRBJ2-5	TGTGCCAGCAGTTTAGAGGTCCGAGAAGAGACCCAGTACTTC	CASSLEVREETQYF
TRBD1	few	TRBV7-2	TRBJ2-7	TGTGCCAGCAGCTTTGGACAGGGGGGAAGCGAGCAGTACTTC	CASSFGQGGSEQYF
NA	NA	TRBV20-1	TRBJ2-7	TGCAGTGCTAGAAGCCGGTGGTTGTCCTACGAGCAGTACTTC	CSARSRWLSYEQYF
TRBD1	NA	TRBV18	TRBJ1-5	TGTGCCAGCTCACTGGACAGGGGTAGGCAGCCCCAGCATTTT	CASSLDRGRQPQHF
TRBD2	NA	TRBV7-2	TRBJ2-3	TGTGCCAGCAGCAGTCTCATTAGCGGGAGCACAGATACGCAGTATTTT	CASSSLISGSTDTQYF
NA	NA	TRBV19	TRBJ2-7	TGTGCCAGTAGTATTGGCGGGCCTTCCTACGAGCAGTACTTC	CASSIGGPSYEQYF
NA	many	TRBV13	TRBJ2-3	TGTGCCAGCAGCTTAGCCGGGAGAAGGGGTACGCAGTATTTT	CASSLAGRRGTQYF
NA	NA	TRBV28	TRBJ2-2	TGTGCCAGCAGTTTCCCGGGGAGTAAGGCCGGGGAGCTGTTTTTT	CASSFPGSKAGELFF
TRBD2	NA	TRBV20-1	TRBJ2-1	TGCAGTGCTAGACGGGTTACTAGCGGGAGGTACAATGAGCAGTTCTTC	CSARRVTSGRYNEQFF
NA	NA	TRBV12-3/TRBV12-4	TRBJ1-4	TGTGCCATCTCGGCAGGAGATGAAAAACTGTTTTTT	CAISAGDEKLFF
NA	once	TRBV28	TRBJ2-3	TGTGCCAGCAGTTTAGGAGGAGTTCGAGATACGCAGTATTTT	CASSLGGVRDTQYF
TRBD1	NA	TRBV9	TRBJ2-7	TGTGCCAGCAGCTTCCGGGACAGGGGCTACGAGCAGTACTTC	CASSFRDRGYEQYF
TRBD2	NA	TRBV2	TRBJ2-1	TGTGCCAGCTCCCACTTAGGGGGTAGAGCTAGCGGGGGAACCCCCTACAATGAGCAGTTCTTC	CASSHLGGRASGGTPYNEQFF
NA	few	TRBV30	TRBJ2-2	TGTGCCTGGAGTGCCTGGCCGAACACCGGGGAGCTGTTTTTT	CAWSAWPNTGELFF
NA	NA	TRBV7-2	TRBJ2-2	TGTGCCAGCAGCCCGGCCCTAACCCGGGAGCTGTTTTTT	CASSPALTRELFF
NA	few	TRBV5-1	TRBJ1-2	TGCGCCAGCAGCTTGGGGACAGATAAAAAGGGAATCTATGGCTACACCTTC	CASSLGTDKKGIYGYTF
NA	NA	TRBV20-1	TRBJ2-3	TGCAGTGCTAGAGGCCTAGCCCGGGGCCACACAGATACGCAGTATTTT	CSARGLARGHTDTQYF
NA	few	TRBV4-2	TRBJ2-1	TGTGCCAGCAGCCAAGAGAGGGGATTCGGGGAGCAGTTCTTC	CASSQERGFGEQFF
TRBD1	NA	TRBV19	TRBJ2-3	TGTGCCAGTAGTATCAACGTCGGGACAGGGGACGGCACAGATACGCAGTATTTT	CASSINVGTGDGTDTQYF
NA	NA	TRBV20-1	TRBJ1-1	TGCAGTGCTAGAGCTGTCACTGAAGCTTTCTTT	CSARAVTEAFF
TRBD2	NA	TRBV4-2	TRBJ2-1	TGTGCCAGCAGCCCGAGGACTAGCAGAAATGAGCAGTTCTTC	CASSPRTSRNEQFF
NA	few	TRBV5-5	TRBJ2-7	TGTGCCAGCAGCTTGGTAGAGGGTCGGTTAGGCGAGCAGTACTTC	CASSLVEGRLGEQYF
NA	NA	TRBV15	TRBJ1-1	TGTGCCACCAGCCTCCGGAGCTGGAACACTGAAGCTTTCTTT	CATSLRSWNTEAFF
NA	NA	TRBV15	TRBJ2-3	TGTGCCACACGAATAGGAGGGGGCTCATTCACAGATACGCAGTATTTT	CATRIGGGSFTDTQYF